This TCR beta chain came from a study of blood T cell repertoires in COVID-19. Study details: From T cells, B-cell-depleted T cells, or PBMCs came the material, which was cDNA or gDNA.

The germline CDR1 and CDR2 sequences are SGHRS and YFSETQ. CDR3 length: 12 amino acids. With 0 bases removed from V and 5 bases from J, the gap between germline ends came to 6 bases. Only in-frame clones appear in the TCRdb table, and some are missing; sequencing was by immunoSEQ multiplex PCR. There are 150,000 to 200,000 clones in the sample; roughly 86% occur only once, and approximately 25% lies in the top ten. This rearrangement joins TRBV5-1 to TRBJ2-7, with a tentative D call TRBD2 (6 bases). Sequenced material: PBMCs or T cells enriched from blood (not recorded which). The clonotype was recovered from a woman in her thirties or forties in a cohort exposed to, infected with or recovered from COVID-19 (not recorded which). The CDR3 here is CASSLGGDEQYF. DNA of the CDR3: TGCGCCAGCAGCTTGGGGGGGGACGAGCAGTACTTC.